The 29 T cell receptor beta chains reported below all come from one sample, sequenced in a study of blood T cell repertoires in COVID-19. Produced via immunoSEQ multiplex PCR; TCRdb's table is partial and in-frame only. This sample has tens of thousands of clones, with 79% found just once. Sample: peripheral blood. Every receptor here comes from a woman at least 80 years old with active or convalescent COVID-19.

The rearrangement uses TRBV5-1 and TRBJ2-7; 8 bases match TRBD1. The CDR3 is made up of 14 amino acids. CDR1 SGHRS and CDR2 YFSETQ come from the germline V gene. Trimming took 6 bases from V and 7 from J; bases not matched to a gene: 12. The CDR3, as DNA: TGCGCCAGCACGTTCCACAGGGGGTCTGAGGAGCAGTACTTC. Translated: CASTFHRGSEEQYF. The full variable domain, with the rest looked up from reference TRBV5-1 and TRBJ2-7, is KAGVTQTPRYLIKTRGQQVTLSCSPISGHRSVSWYQQTPGQGLQFLFEYFSETQRNKGNFPGRFSGRQFSNSRSEMNVSTLELGDSALYLCASTFHRGSEEQYFGPGTRLTVT.

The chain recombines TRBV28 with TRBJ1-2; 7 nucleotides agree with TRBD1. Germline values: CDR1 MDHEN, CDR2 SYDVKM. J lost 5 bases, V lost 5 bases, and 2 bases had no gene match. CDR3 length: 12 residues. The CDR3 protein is CASSPTGYGYTF. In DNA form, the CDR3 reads TGTGCCAGCAGTCCGACAGGGTATGGCTACACCTTC.

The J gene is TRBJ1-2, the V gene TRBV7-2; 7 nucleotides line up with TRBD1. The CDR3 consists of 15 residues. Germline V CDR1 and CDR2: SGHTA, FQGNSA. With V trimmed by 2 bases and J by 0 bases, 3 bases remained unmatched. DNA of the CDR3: TGTGCCAGCAGCTTATCGACAGGGACTAACTATGGCTACACCTTC. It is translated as CASSLSTGTNYGYTF. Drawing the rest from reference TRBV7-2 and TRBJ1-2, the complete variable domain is GAGVSQSPSNKVTEKGKDVELRCDPISGHTALYWYRQSLGQGLEFLIYFQGNSAPDKSGLPSDRFSAERTGGSVSTLTIQRTQQEDSAVYLCASSLSTGTNYGYTFGSGTRLTVV.

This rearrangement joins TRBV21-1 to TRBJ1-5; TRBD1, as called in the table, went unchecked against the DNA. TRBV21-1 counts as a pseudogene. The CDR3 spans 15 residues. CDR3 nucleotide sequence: TGTGCCAGCAGCAAAGCGCTGAGGGGGAATCAGCCCCAGCATTTT. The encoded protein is CASSKALRGNQPQHF.

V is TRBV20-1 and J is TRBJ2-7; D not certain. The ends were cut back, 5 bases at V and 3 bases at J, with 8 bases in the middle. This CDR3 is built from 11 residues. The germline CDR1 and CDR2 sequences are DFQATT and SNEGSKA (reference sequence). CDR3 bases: TGCAGTGCTGCTCCCTACTACGAGCAGTACTTC. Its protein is CSAAPYYEQYF.

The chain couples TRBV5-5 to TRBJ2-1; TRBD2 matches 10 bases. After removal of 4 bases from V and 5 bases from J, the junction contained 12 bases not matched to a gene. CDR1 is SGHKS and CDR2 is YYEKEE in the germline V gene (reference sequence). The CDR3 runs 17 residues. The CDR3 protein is CASSLFAGTSANNEQFF. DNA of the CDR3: TGTGCCAGCAGCCTATTCGCCGGGACTAGCGCTAACAATGAGCAGTTCTTC.

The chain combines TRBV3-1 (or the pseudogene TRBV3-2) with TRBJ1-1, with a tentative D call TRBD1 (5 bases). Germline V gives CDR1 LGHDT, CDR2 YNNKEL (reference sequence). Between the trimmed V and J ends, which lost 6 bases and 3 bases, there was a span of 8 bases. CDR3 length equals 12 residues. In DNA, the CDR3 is TGTGCCAGCAGGGGGCTACACACTGAAGCTTTCTTT. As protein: CASRGLHTEAFF.

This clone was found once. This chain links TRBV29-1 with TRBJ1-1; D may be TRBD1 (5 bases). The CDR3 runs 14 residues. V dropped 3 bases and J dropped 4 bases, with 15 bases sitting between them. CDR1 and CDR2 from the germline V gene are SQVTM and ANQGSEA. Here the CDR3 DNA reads TGCAGCGTTGAGCAGGGAGGTTGGGGCACTGAAGCTTTCTTT. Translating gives CSVEQGGWGTEAFF.

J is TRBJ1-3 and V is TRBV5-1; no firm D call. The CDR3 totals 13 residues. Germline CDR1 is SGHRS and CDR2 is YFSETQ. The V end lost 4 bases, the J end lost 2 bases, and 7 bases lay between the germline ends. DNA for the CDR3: TGCGCCAGCAGCCCCTACCCTGGAAACACCATATATTTT. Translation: CASSPYPGNTIYF.

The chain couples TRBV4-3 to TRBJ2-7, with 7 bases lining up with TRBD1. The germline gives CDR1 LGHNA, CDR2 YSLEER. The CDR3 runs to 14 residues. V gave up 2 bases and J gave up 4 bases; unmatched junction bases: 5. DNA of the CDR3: TGCGCCAGCAGCCAACTGACAGGGCGGTACGAGCAGTACTTC. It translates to CASSQLTGRYEQYF.

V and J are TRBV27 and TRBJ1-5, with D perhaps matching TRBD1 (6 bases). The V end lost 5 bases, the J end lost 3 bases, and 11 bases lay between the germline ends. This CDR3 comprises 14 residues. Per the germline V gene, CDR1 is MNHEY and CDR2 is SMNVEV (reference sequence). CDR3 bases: TGTGCCAGCAGTCAGGACAGATCCAATCAGCCCCAGCATTTT. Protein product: CASSQDRSNQPQHF.

The CDR3: CASSSRLDQETQYF. In DNA form, the CDR3 reads TGTGCCAGTAGTAGTCGGCTAGACCAAGAGACCCAGTACTTC. This chain links TRBV19 with TRBJ2-5; D gene uncertain. V lost 4 bases and J 0 bases, leaving 9 bases between the germline ends. This CDR3 region has 14 residues. Germline CDR1 and CDR2: LNHDA and SQIVND (reference sequence). Full variable domain (remainder filled in from reference TRBV19 and TRBJ2-5): DGGITQSPKYLFRKEGQNVTLSCEQNLNHDAMYWYRQDPGQGLRLIYYSQIVNDFQKGDIAEGYSVSREKKESFPLTVTSAQKNPTAFYLCASSSRLDQETQYFGPGTRLLVL.

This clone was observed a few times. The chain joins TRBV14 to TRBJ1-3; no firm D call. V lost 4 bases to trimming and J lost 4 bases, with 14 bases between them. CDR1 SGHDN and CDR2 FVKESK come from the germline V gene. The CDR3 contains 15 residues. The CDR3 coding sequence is TGTGCCAGCAGCCCCTTTATCGGTTCCGGAAACACCATATATTTT. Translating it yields CASSPFIGSGNTIYF.

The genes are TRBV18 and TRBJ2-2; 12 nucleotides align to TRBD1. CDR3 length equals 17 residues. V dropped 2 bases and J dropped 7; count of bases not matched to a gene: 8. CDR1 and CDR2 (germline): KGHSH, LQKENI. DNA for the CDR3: TGTGCCAGCTCACCAATCGCGGGACAGGGGGCTGGCGGGGAGCTGTTTTTT. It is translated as CASSPIAGQGAGGELFF.

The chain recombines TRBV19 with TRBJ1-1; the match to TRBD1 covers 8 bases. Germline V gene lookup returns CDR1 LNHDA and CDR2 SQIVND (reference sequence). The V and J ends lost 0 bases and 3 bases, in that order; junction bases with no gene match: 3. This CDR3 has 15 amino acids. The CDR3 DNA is TGTGCCAGTAGTATAGATGGGACAGGAGACACTGAAGCTTTCTTT. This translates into CASSIDGTGDTEAFF.

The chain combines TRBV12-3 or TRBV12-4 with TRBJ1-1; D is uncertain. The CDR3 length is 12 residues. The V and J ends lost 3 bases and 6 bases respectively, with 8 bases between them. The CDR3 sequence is CASSLGGPEAFF. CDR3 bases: TGTGCCAGCAGTTTGGGAGGTCCTGAAGCTTTCTTT.

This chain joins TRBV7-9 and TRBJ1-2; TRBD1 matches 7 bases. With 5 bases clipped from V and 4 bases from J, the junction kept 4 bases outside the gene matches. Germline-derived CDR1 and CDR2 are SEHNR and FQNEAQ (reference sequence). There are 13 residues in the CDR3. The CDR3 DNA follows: TGTGCCAGCAGCCCCAGGGACAGCTATGGCTACACCTTC. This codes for CASSPRDSYGYTF.

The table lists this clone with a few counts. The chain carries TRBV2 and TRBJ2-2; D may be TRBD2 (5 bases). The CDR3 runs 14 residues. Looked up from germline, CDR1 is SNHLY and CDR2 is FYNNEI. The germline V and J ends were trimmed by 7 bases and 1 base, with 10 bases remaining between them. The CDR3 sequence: CASNPGRNTGELFF. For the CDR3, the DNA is TGTGCCAGCAACCCGGGGAGGAACACCGGGGAGCTGTTTTTT.

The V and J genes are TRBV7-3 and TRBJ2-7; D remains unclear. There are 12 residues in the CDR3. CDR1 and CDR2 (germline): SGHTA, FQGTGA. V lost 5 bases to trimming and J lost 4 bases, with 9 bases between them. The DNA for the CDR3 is TGTGCCAGCAGCCCTCGCGTGTACGAGCAGTACTTC. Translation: CASSPRVYEQYF.

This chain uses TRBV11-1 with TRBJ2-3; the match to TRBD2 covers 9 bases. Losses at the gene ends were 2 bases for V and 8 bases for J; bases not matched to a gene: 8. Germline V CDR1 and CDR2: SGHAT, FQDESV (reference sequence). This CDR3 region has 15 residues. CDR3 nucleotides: TGTGCCAGCAGCTTAAGCGGGGGGCCCGGAGGTACGCAGTATTTT. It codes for CASSLSGGPGGTQYF.

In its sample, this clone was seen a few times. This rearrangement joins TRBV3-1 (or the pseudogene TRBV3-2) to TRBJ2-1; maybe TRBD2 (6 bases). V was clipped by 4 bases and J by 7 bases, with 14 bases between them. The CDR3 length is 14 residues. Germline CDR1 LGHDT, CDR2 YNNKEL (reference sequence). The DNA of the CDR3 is TGTGCCAGCAGCCTTCTCGGGAGTTCAAATGAGCAGTTCTTC. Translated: CASSLLGSSNEQFF.

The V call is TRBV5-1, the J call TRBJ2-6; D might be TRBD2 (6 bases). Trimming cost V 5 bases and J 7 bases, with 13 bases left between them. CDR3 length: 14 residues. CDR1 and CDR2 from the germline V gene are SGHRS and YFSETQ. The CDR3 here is CASRRSGVANVLTF. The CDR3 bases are TGCGCCAGCAGACGCTCGGGGGTAGCCAACGTCCTGACTTTC.

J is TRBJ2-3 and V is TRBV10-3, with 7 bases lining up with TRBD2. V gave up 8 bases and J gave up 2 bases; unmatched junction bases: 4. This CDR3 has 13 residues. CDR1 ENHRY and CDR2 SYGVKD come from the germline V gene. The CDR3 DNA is TGTGCCATCCTAGGGACTAACACAGATACGCAGTATTTT. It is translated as CAILGTNTDTQYF.

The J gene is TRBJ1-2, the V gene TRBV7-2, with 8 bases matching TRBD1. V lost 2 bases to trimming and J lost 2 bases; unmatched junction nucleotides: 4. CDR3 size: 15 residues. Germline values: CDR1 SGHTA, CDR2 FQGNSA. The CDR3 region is CASSLQGAPNYGYTF. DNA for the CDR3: TGTGCCAGCAGCTTACAGGGGGCGCCCAACTATGGCTACACCTTC.

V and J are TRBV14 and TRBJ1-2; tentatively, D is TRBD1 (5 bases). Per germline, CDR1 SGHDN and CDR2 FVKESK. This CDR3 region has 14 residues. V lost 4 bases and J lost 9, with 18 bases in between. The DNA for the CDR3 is TGTGCCAGCAGCCCCGGGGGTGGCAGGAGGAGCTACACCTTC. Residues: CASSPGGGRRSYTF.

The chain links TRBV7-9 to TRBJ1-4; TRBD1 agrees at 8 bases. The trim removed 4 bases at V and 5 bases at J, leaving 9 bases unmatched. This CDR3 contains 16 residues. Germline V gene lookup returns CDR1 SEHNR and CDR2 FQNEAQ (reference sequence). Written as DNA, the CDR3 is TGTGCCAGCAGCTCCCAACCGGGACAGGAAAATGAAAAACTGTTTTTT. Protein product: CASSSQPGQENEKLFF.

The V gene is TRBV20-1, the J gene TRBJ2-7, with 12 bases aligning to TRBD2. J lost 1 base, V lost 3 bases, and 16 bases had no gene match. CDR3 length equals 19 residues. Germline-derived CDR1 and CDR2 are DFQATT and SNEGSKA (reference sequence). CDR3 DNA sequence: TGCAGTGCTAGTAACCTCCCCCTAGCGGGAGGGCCCCCGTCCTACGAGCAGTACTTC. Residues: CSASNLPLAGGPPSYEQYF.

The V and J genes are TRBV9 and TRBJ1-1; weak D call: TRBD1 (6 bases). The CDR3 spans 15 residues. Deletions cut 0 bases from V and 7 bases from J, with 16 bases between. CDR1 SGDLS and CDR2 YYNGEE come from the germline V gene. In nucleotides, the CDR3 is TGTGCCAGCAGCGTAGAGCCAGGGGTCATGGGTGAAGCTTTCTTT. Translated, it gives CASSVEPGVMGEAFF.

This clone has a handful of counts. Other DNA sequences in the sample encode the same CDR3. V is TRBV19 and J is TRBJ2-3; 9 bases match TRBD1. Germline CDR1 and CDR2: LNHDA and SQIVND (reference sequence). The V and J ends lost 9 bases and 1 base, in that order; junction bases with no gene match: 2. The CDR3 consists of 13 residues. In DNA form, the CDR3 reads TGTGCCAGCCGGGACAGGGGCACAGATACGCAGTATTTT. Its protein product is CASRDRGTDTQYF.